Described below is a single T cell receptor (beta chain) sequence and its context. Its antigen is currently not known. Base qualities are not provided; no much larger clone lies one nucleotide away. The method behind the library was 5' RACE. The instrument given in TCRdb is NextSeq 500. The TCR library protocol attached a unique molecular identifier to each TCR cDNA molecule to allow correction of PCR and sequencing errors. Regarding the original processing steps: TCR identification, UMI-based error correction and CDR3 extraction were performed with Decombinator tools. TCRs above a frequency of 2 per 1,000, corresponding to the top 1% of the tumor frequency distribution, were defined as expanded. Rényi diversity was computed with the R vegan package after subsampling each repertoire 100 times to 5,000 TCRs. CDR3 similarity networks were constructed using string-kernel similarity of amino acid triplets, with links drawn between CDR3s whose pairwise similarity was above 0.82. TCRdb trimmed public reads at Q25 via fastp, called clones via MiXCR and kept in-frame beta chains. All rows with the same CDR3 protein become a single entry with the most common DNA and genes. The V and J calls follow TCRdb's processing rather than the paper's. The sample records around 110,000 distinct CDR3 sequences, 12% of which are singletons. The leading ten clones occupy around a sixth of the sample.

The time point tag for this specimen amounts to: blood at routine non-recurrence follow-up after resection. For TCR sequencing, whole RNA was extracted from tumor and nontumor lung tissue, or from cryopreserved PBMC samples, and no cell sorting was done. Only patients with enough RNA available from two or more tumor regions were chosen for TCR sequencing. V sheds 2 bases and J sheds 8 bases, leaving 19 bases between their ends. CDR1 SGHRS and CDR2 YFSETQ were looked up in the germline V gene. The CDR3 runs 15 residues from the cysteine to the phenylalanine. Only the CDR3 DNA is retained, 45 bases long and in frame from the first base. These data belong to a study of spatial heterogeneity in lung cancer (dated by TCRdb to the late 2010s). About the investigation overall: Samples were obtained from around 72 patients with early-stage, untreated non-small cell lung cancer from the lung TRACERx cohort. Follow-up PBMC samples were sequenced whenever available, and the median time to follow-up was roughly 2 years after resection. Nonsynonymous mutation counts, determined by whole-exome sequencing of tumor tissue, were related to features of the TCR repertoire. TCR alpha and beta repertoires were quantitatively compared across multiple tumor regions, matched nontumor lung and blood in non-small cell lung cancer. In the raw uncorrected reads, each unique combination of TCR and UMI appeared more than ten times on average. At surgery, hundreds of tumor regions, approximately 64 matched nontumor lung samples and 56 PBMC samples were TCR-sequenced for both alpha and beta chains. More beta-chain than alpha-chain transcripts were consistently detected, likely reflecting higher beta-chain transcript abundance.

Study-wide conclusions, independent of this receptor: Ubiquitous expanded tumor TCRs were detected in blood more often at tumor resection than at routine follow-up. Only 14 patients were included in comparisons of baseline and follow-up blood repertoires. Confirming at a functional level the hypothesis that regional TCRs recognize regional mutations was considered to require additional single-cell paired TCR alpha and beta sequencing.

This TCR derives from a male donor with early-stage non-small cell lung cancer. The sequence joins TRBV5-1 to TRBJ1-1; a weak D assignment points to TRBD1 (5 bases agree). The material sequenced was PBMCs, taken at follow-up. The CDR3 protein sequence reads: CASSFFRQRPGEAFF. Here is the DNA: TGCGCCAGCAGCTTCTTCAGACAGCGGCCGGGCGAAGCTTTCTTT.